The 11 T cell receptor beta chains reported below all come from one sample, sequenced in a study of blood T cell repertoires in COVID-19. Sequencing used immunoSEQ multiplex PCR; TCRdb keeps in-frame clones, though not all of them. Of over 45,000 clones in the sample, over 80% are singletons; the top ten hold roughly 50%. The sample taken for sequencing was peripheral blood. The source is a man in his 70s with acute or convalescent COVID-19.

The CDR3 spells CASSSGTGDHEQYF. In DNA, the CDR3 is TGTGCCAGCAGCTCCGGGACAGGGGACCACGAGCAGTACTTC. This chain links TRBV7-2 with TRBJ2-7, with 10 bases fitting TRBD1. The CDR3 is 14 amino acids. Trimming cost V 4 bases and J 5 bases; bases outside gene matches: 5. Germline V lookup: CDR1 SGHTA, CDR2 FQGNSA.

The genes are TRBV5-8 and TRBJ1-6, with a possible D match to TRBD1 (5 bases). From germline, CDR1 is SGHTS and CDR2 YDEGEE. The V end was cut by 4 bases, the J end by 6 bases, with 14 bases between. This CDR3 has 15 residues. The CDR3 reads CASSPGGGSNSPLHF. Here the CDR3 DNA reads TGTGCCAGCAGCCCGGGTGGGGGGTCTAATTCACCCCTCCACTTT.

This chain joins TRBV30 and TRBJ2-1; 9 bases line up with TRBD2. V trimming: 4 bases; J trimming: 2 bases; junction bases outside the gene matches: 3. CDR3 length equals 14 residues. Germline CDR1 reads GTSNPN; CDR2 reads SVGIG (reference sequence). The CDR3 DNA sequence: TGTGCCTGGAACCTAGCGGGACCCTACAATGAGCAGTTCTTC. It translates to CAWNLAGPYNEQFF. Complete variable domain (other parts from reference TRBV30 and TRBJ2-1): SQTIHQWPATLVQPVGSPLSLECTVEGTSNPNLYWYRQAAGRGLQLLFYSVGIGQISSEVPQNLSASRPQDRQFILSSKKLLLSDSGFYLCAWNLAGPYNEQFFGPGTRLTVL.

This clone was seen a handful of times. The chain uses TRBV4-2 and TRBJ1-1; D is undetermined. This CDR3 spans 18 amino acids. V lost 0 bases and J lost 3, with 20 bases in between. The germline CDR1 and CDR2 sequences are LGHNA and YNFKEQ. The CDR3 DNA sequence: TGTGCCAGCAGCCAAGATTCGGTCCGGGTGGATATCGACACTGAAGCTTTCTTT. It translates to CASSQDSVRVDIDTEAFF.

The V call is TRBV27, the J call TRBJ2-1, with 10 nucleotides matching TRBD1. This CDR3 has 15 residues. Trimming at V came to 2 bases and at J to 8 bases, leaving 6 bases not matched to a gene. Germline CDR1 is MNHEY and CDR2 is SMNVEV (reference sequence). The DNA of the CDR3 is TGTGCCAGCAGTTTAACCGGGACAGGGGCGGATGAGCAGTTCTTC. Residues: CASSLTGTGADEQFF.

The chain recombines TRBV30 with TRBJ2-1; weak D call: TRBD2 (5 bases). The CDR3 totals 18 residues. Germline V gives CDR1 GTSNPN, CDR2 SVGIG (reference sequence). Trimming took 6 bases from V and 0 from J, leaving 24 bases between them. The CDR3: CACNPLEPGWSSYNEQFF. The CDR3 DNA is TGTGCCTGCAATCCCCTGGAACCGGGATGGAGCTCCTACAATGAGCAGTTCTTC.

The CDR3 DNA reads TGTGCCAGCAGCTTTTACGGGGCGGGGGCGAACACCGGGGAGCTGTTTTTT. Its protein is CASSFYGAGANTGELFF. The V and J genes are TRBV7-9 and TRBJ2-2; 7 bases align to TRBD2. Germline lookup yields CDR1 SEHNR and CDR2 FQNEAQ (reference sequence). V shed 3 bases, J shed 0 bases, and the junction held 7 bases outside the gene matches. CDR3 size: 17 residues.

This rearrangement joins TRBV4-1 to TRBJ1-4; D is possibly TRBD1 (6 bases). The CDR3 contains 17 residues. Trimming left V 5 bases short and J 0 bases short, with 16 bases between. Germline V gene lookup returns CDR1 MGHRA and CDR2 YSYEKL. CDR3 nucleotides: TGCGCCAGCAGCTTCCAACCGCGGACAGCAACTAATGAAAAACTGTTTTTT. Protein sequence: CASSFQPRTATNEKLFF.

The chain is built from TRBV3-1 (or the pseudogene TRBV3-2) and TRBJ1-1; tentatively, D is TRBD1 (6 bases). Trimming left V 4 bases short and J 3 bases short, with 12 bases between. The CDR3 runs to 14 residues. Per the germline V gene, CDR1 is LGHDT and CDR2 is YNNKEL (reference sequence). For the CDR3, the DNA is TGTGCCAGCAGCCCGAGGGGGGGAGACACTGAAGCTTTCTTT. Amino acids: CASSPRGGDTEAFF.

The J gene is TRBJ1-2, the V gene TRBV27, with unresolved D. Germline V CDR1 and CDR2: MNHEY, SMNVEV (reference sequence). There are 16 residues in the CDR3. V lost 4 bases and J 2 bases, leaving 17 bases between the germline ends. CDR3 in amino acids: CASSSLTSPSNYGYTF. CDR3 nucleotide sequence: TGTGCCAGCAGTTCTCTGACATCACCCTCCAACTATGGCTACACCTTC.

V gene TRBV5-4 combines with J gene TRBJ1-3; TRBD1 is a possible D gene (5 bases). This CDR3 contains 14 residues. V lost 3 bases and J 4 bases, leaving 11 bases between the germline ends. The germline CDR1 and CDR2 sequences are SGHNT and YYREEE (reference sequence). The CDR3 DNA reads TGTGCCAGCAGCTGGGAGGGGTTAGGAAACACCATATATTTT. This codes for CASSWEGLGNTIYF.